This TCR beta chain was obtained from a study of T cell changes during pregnancy in multiple sclerosis. TCRdb keeps only in-frame clones here, not all; method: immunoSEQ multiplex PCR. The sample holds 69,000 or so clones, 80% to 95% seen once. This receptor was taken from a female donor in good health, enrolled as a control in a pregnancy study. This sample comprised peripheral blood, obtained in the third trimester of pregnancy.

The CDR3, as DNA: TGTGCCAGCAGTCCCGACAGGGGCTATGGCTACACCTTC. It specifies CASSPDRGYGYTF. The chain employs TRBV5-6 and TRBJ1-2; 8 nucleotides line up with TRBD1. Germline-derived CDR1 and CDR2 are SGHDT and YYEEEE. V lost 5 bases to trimming and J lost 4 bases; unmatched junction nucleotides: 4. The CDR3 extends over 13 amino acids.